This TCR beta chain was sequenced for a study of T-cell memory formation after mild COVID-19. Turning to this clonotype: Its specificity is not known.

Overall study results and limits: Clones that contracted clustered mainly in CM and EM if CD4+ and in EMRA if CD8+. Cross-reactive memory seemingly joined, as some responding clones were found in pre-infection memory.

MiXCR was run by TCRdb on the 5' RACE reads, yielding one entry per CDR3 protein. The repertoire holds around 300,000 distinct CDR3 sequences, with approximately 19% as singletons. The receptor was derived from a man between 18 and 35 years old who had mild COVID-19 (a few samples of this study predate the infection). Cell type and time point are not known. Sequenced material: PBMCs or a T cell subset sorted from them (not recorded which).

Here the CDR3 DNA reads TGTGCCAGCCACACAGGGGAAGCCGGCAATCAGCCCCAGCATTTT. Its translation is CASHTGEAGNQPQHF. This chain links TRBV6-1 with TRBJ1-5; 7 positions match TRBD1. V shed 8 bases and J 2 bases; nucleotides not matched to a gene: 9. The germline V gene has CDR1 MNHNS and CDR2 SASEGT. CDR3 length equals 15 residues.